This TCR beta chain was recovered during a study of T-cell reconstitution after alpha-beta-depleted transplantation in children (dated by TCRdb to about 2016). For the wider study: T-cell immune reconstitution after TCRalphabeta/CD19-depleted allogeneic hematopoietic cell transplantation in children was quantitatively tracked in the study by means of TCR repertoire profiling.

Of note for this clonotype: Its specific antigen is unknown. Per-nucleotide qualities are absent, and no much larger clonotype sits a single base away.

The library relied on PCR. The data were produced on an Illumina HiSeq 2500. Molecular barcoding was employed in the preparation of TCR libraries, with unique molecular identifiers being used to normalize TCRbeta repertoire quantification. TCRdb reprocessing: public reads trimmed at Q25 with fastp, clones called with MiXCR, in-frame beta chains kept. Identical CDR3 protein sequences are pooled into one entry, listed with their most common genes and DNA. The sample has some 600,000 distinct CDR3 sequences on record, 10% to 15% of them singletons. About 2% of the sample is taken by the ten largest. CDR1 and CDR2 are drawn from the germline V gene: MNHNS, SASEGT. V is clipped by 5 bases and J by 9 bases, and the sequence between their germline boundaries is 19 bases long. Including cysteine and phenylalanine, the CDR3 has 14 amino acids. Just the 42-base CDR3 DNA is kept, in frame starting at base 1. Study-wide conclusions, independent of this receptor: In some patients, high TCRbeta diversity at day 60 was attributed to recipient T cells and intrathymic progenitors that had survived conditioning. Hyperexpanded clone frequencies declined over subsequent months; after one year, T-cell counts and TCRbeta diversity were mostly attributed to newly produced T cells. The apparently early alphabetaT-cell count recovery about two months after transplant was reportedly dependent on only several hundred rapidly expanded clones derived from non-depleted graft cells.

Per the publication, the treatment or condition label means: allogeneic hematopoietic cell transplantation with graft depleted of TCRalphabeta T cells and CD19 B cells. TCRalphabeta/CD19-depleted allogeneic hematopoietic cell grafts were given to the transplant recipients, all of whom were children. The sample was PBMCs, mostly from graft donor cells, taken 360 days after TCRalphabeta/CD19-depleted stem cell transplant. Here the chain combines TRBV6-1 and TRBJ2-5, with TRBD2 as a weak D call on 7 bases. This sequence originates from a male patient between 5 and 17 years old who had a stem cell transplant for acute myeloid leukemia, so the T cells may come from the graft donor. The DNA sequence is TGTGCCAGCAGTCTCTCCCCCGGGGAGGGGGCCCAGTACTTC. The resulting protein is CASSLSPGEGAQYF.